Given below is one T cell receptor beta chain in context. What it binds is not known. PCR was performed using 60 Vbeta and 13 Jbeta primers. TCRdb's table, derived via immunoSEQ multiplex PCR, lists solely in-frame clones and lacks some. The data contain more than 150,000 clones, over 60% of them seen just once; the ten biggest clones take up under 2%. CDR3 length: 16 amino acids. The V and J ends lost 3 bases and 5 bases respectively, with 19 bases between them. The germline V gene has CDR1 ENHRY and CDR2 SYGVKD. The sample comes from a study of cytomegalovirus exposure and HLA in healthy donors. Study-wide results and caveats: Later genetic work tied a missense DCLRE1C variant to beta-chain V and J trimming.

This sequence originates from a young man in good health and CMV-seronegative. The sample consisted of PBMCs. The chain carries TRBV10-3 and TRBJ2-5, with D possibly being TRBD1 (6 bases). The CDR3 DNA reads as TGTGCCATCAGTGATTTCGGGACAACCAGTTCGGAGACCCAGTACTTC. Amino acid sequence: CAISDFGTTSSETQYF.